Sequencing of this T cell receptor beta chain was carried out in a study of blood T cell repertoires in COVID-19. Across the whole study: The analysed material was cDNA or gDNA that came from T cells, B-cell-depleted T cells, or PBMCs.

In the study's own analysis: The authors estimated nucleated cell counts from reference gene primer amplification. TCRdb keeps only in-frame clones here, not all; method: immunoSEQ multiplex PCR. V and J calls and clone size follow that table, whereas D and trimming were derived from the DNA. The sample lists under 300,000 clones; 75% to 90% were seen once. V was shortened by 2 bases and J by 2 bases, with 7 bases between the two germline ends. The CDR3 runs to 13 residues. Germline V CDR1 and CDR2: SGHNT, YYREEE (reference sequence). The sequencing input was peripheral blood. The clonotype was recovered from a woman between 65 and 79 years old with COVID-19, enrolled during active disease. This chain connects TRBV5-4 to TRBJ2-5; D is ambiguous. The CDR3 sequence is CASSFTSQETQYF. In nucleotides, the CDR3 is TGTGCCAGCAGCTTCACTTCACAAGAGACCCAGTACTTC.